Reported below is one TCR beta chain. This entry belongs to a study of T cell clonotyping in hematopoietic cell transplantation. The method was immunoSEQ multiplex PCR; TCRdb's version includes in-frame clones alone and lacks a portion of them. The table lists about 11,000 clones, approximately 90% of them singletons, with 0.6% to 0.85% in the top ten. The CDR3 is 18 amino acids. Germline V gene sequence: CDR1 MGHRA, CDR2 YSYEKL. J gave up 0 bases and V 8 bases, and 13 bases lay outside the gene matches. Sequenced: peripheral blood mononuclear cells. The chain carries TRBV4-1 and TRBJ2-6; 7 bases are a match to TRBD1. This clonotype was obtained from a woman between 45 and 65 years old in good health. Some clones in this sample may be carry-over from other donors' samples. DNA for the CDR3: TGCGCCAGCTTCGCCACCGGGACAGTACCCTCTGGGGCCAACGTCCTGACTTTC. Amino acids: CASFATGTVPSGANVLTF.